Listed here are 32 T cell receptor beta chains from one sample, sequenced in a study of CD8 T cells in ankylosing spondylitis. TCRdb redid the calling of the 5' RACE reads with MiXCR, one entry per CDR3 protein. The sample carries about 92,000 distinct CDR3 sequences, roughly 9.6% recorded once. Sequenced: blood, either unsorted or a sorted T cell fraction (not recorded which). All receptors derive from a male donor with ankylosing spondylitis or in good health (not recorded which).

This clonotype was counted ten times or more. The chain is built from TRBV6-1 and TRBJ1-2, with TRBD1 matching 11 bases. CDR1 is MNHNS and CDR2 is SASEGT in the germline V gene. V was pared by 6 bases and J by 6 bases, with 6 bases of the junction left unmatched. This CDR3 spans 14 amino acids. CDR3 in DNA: TGTGCCAGCAGGGTGGGACAGGGGGTTGATGGCTACACCTTC. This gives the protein CASRVGQGVDGYTF.

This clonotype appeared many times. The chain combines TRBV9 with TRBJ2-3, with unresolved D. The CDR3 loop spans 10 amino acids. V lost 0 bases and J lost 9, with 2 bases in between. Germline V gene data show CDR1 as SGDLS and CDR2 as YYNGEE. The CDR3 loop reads CASSVATQYF. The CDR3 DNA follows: TGTGCCAGCAGCGTAGCCACGCAGTATTTT.

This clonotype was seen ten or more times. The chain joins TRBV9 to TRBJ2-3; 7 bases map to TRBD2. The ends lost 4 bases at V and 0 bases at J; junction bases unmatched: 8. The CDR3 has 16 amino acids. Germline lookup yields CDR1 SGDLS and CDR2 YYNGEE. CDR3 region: CASSPPAGLSTDTQYF. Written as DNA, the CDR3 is TGTGCCAGCAGCCCGCCAGCGGGGTTAAGCACAGATACGCAGTATTTT. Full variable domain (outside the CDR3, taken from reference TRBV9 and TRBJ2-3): DSGVTQTPKHLITATGQRVTLRCSPRSGDLSVYWYQQSLDQGLQFLIQYYNGEERAKGNILERFSAQQFPDLHSELNLSSLELGDSALYFCASSPPAGLSTDTQYFGPGTRLTVL.

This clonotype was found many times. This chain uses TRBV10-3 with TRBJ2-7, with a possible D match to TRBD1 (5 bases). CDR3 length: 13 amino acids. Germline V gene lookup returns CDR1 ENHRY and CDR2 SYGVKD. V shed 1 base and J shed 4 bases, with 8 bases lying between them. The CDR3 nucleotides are TGTGCCATCAGTGAGTTACAGGTATACGAGCAGTACTTC. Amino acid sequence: CAISELQVYEQYF.

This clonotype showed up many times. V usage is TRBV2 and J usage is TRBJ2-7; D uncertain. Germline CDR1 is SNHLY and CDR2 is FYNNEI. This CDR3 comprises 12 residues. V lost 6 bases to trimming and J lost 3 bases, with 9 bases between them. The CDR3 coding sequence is TGTGCCAGCAGGGACGGAGACTACGAGCAGTACTTC. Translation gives CASRDGDYEQYF.

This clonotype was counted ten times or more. The CDR3 DNA sequence: TGTGCCAGCAGTGATCCCAGGGGGCGAGAGACCCAGTACTTC. Protein sequence: CASSDPRGRETQYF. The rearrangement links TRBV25-1 to TRBJ2-5; 8 bases map to TRBD1. The germline V gene has CDR1 MGHDK and CDR2 SYGVNS. With V trimmed by 3 bases and J by 4 bases, 4 bases remained unmatched. The CDR3 is 14 amino acids.

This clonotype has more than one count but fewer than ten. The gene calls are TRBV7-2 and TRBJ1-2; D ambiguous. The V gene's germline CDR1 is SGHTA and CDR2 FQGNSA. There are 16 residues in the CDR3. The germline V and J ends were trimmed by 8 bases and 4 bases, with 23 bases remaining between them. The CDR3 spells CASRSEGTRVLYGYTF. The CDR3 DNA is TGTGCCAGCCGTTCGGAGGGCACGCGGGTCCTCTATGGCTACACCTTC.

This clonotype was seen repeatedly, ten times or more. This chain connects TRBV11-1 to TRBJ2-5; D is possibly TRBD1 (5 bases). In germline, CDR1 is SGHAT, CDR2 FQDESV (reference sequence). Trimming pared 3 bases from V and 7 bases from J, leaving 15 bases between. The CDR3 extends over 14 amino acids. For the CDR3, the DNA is TGTGCCAGCAGCTTGGATGCTCAGGGTGGGACCCAGTACTTC. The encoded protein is CASSLDAQGGTQYF.

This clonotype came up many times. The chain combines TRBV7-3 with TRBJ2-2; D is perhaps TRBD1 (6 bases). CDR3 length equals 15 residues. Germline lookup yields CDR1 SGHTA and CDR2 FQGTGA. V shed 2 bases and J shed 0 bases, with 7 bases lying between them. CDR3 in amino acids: CASSLQGPNTGELFF. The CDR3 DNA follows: TGTGCCAGCAGCTTACAGGGGCCGAACACCGGGGAGCTGTTTTTT.

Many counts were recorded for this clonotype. The CDR3 here is CAISGGEATGTEAFF. For the CDR3, the DNA is TGTGCCATCAGTGGTGGGGAGGCTACGGGAACTGAAGCTTTCTTT. The genes are TRBV10-3 and TRBJ1-1; D gene unclear. CDR3 length: 15 amino acids. Germline CDR1 ENHRY, CDR2 SYGVKD. V lost 4 bases to trimming and J lost 5 bases, with 17 bases between them.

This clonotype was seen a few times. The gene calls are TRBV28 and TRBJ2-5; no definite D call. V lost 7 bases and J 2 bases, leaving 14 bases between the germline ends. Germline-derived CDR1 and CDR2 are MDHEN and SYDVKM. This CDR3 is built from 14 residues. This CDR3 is CASNPLGVQETQYF. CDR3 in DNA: TGTGCCAGCAACCCACTTGGGGTACAAGAGACCCAGTACTTC.

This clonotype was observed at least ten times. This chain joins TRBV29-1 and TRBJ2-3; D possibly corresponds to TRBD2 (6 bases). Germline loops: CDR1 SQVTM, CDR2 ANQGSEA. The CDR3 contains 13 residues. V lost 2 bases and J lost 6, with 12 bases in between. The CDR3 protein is CSVERHRGDTQYF. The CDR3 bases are TGCAGCGTTGAACGGCACCGGGGGGATACGCAGTATTTT.

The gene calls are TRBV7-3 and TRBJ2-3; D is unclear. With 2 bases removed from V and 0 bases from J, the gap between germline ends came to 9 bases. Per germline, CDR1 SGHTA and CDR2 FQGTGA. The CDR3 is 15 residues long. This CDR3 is CASSLFGTSTDTQYF. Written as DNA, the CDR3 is TGTGCCAGCAGCTTATTTGGTACTAGCACAGATACGCAGTATTTT.

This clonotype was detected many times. In nucleotides, the CDR3 is TGTGCCAGCAGTTCGTCCATTCGACTCCACTTT. This gives the protein CASSSSIRLHF. The chain has TRBV28 and TRBJ1-6, with D uncertain. Trimming removed 4 bases from V and 16 bases from J, with 11 bases in between. Germline CDR1 is MDHEN and CDR2 is SYDVKM. The CDR3 consists of 11 residues.

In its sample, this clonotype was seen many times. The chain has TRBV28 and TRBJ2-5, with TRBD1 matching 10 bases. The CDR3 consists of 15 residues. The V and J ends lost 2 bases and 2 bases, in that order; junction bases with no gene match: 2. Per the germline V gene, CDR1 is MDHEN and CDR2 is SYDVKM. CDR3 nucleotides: TGTGCCAGCAGTTTAGGGACAGGGGAGCAAGAGACCCAGTACTTC. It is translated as CASSLGTGEQETQYF.

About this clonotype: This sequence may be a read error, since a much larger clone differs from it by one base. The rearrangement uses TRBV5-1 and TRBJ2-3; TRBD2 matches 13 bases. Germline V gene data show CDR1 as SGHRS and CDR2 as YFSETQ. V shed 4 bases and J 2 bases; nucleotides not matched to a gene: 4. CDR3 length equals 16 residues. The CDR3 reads CASSEGLAGHTDTQYF. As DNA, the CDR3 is TGCGCCAGCAGCGAGGGACTAGCGGGGCACACAGATACGCAGTATTTT. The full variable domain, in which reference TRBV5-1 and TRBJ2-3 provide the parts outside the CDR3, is KAGVTQTPRYLIKTRGQQVTLSCSPISGHRSVSWYQQTPGQGLQFLFEYFSETQRNKGNFPGRFSGRQFSNSRSEMNVSTLELGDSALYLCASSEGLAGHTDTQYFGPGTRLTVL.

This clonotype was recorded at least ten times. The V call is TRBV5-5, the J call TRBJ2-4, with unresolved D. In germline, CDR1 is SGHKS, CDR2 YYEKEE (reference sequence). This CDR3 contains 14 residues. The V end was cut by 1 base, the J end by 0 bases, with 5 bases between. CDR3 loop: CASSLLLAKNIQYF. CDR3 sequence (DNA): TGTGCCAGCAGCTTGTTGTTAGCCAAAAACATTCAGTACTTC.

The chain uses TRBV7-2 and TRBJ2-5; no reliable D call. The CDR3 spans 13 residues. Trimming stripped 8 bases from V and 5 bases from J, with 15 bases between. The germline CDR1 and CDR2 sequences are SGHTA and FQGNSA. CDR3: CASQTLVGETQYF. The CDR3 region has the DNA TGTGCCAGCCAAACTCTAGTCGGGGAGACCCAGTACTTC.

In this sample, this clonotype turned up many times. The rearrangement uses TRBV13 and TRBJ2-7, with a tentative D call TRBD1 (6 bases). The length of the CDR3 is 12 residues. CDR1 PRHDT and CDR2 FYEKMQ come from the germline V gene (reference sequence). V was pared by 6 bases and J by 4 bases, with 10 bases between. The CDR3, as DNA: TGTGCCAGCAGTCCGCAGGGGTACGAGCAGTACTTC. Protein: CASSPQGYEQYF.

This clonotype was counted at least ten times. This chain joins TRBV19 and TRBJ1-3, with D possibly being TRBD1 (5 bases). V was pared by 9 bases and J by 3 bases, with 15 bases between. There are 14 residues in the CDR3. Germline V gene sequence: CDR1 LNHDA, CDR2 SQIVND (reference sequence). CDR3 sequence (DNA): TGTGCCAGCTGCCCCAGGGACTATGGAAACACCATATATTTT. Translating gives CASCPRDYGNTIYF.

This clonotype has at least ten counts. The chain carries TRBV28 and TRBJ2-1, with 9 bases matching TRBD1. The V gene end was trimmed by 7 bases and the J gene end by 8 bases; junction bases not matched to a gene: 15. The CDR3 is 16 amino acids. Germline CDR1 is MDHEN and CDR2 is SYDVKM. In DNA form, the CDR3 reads TGTGCCAGCACCCTTGCCGGGACAGGGAGAAGTGATGAGCAGTTCTTC. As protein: CASTLAGTGRSDEQFF.

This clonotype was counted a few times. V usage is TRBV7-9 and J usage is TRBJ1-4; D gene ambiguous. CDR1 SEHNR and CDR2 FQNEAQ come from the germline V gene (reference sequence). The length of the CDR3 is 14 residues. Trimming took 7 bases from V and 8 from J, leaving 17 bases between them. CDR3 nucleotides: TGTGCCAGCACCTCTCCTAGCCCTAGGGAAAAACTGTTTTTT. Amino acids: CASTSPSPREKLFF.

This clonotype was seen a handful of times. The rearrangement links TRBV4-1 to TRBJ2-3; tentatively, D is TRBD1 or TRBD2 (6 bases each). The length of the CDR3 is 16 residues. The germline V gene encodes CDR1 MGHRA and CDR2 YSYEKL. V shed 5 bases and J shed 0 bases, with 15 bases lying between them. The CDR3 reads CASSSGGGASTDTQYF. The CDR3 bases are TGCGCCAGCAGCTCAGGAGGGGGTGCTAGCACAGATACGCAGTATTTT.

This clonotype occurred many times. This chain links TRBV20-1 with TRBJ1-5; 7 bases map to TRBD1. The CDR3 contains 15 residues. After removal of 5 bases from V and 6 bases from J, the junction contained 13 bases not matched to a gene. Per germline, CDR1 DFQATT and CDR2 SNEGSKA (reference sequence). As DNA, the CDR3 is TGCAGTGCTGGCCAAGGTGGCCAGGGGGGTCAGCCCCAGCATTTT. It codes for CSAGQGGQGGQPQHF.

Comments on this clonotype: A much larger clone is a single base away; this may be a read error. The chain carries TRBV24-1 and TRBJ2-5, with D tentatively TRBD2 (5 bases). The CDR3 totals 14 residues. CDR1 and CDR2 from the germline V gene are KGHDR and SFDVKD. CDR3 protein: CVTSDPRGQETQYF. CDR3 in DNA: TGTGTCACCAGTGACCCCCGGGGACAAGAGACCCAGTACTTC.

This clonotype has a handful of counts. CDR3 sequence: CASSLSKVYQPQHF. The CDR3 nucleotides are TGTGCCAGCAGTTTATCGAAGGTCTATCAGCCCCAGCATTTT. J is TRBJ1-5 and V is TRBV27; the D is unclear. Per the germline V gene, CDR1 is MNHEY and CDR2 is SMNVEV (reference sequence). The CDR3 runs 14 residues. V shed 0 bases and J shed 5 bases, with 8 bases lying between them.

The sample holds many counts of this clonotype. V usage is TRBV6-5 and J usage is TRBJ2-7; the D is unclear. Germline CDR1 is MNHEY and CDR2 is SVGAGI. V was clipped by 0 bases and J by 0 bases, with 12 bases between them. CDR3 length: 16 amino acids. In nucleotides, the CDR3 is TGTGCCAGCAGTTACTCCCCAGAGAAATTCTCCTACGAGCAGTACTTC. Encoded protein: CASSYSPEKFSYEQYF.

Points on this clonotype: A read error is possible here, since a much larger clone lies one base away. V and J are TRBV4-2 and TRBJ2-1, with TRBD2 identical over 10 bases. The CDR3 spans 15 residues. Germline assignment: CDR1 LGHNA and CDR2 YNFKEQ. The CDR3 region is CASGHTGLASRGQFF. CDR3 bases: TGTGCCAGCGGCCACACGGGACTAGCGTCCCGTGGGCAGTTCTTC.

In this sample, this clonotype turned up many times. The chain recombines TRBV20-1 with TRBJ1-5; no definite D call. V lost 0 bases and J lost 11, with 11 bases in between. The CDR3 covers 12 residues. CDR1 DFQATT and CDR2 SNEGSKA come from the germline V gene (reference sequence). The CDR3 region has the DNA TGCAGTGCTAGAGAAGGGATGAGGACCCAGCATTTT. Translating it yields CSAREGMRTQHF.

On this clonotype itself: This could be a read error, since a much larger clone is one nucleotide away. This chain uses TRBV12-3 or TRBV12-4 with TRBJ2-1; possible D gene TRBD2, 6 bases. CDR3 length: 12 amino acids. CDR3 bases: TGTGCCAGAAGTTTGGAGGGCTCTGAGCAGTTCTTC. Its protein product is CARSLEGSEQFF.

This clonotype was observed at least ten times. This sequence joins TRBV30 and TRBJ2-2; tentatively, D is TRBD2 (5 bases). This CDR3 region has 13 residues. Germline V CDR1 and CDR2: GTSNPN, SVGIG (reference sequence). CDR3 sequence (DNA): TGTGTCGGGATCCGGGATAACACCGGGGAGCTGTTTTTT. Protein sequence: CVGIRDNTGELFF.

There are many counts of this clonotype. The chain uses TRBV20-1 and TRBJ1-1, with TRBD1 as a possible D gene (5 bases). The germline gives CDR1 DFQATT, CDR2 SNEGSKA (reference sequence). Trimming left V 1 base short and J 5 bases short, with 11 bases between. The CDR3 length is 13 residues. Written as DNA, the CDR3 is TGCAGTGCTAGAGTGCCAGGGCGTACTGAAGCTTTCTTT. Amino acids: CSARVPGRTEAFF.